This TCR beta chain was documented in a study of regulatory T cells in long-lasting Graves disease. Arm-PCR of CDR3 regions and iRepertoire HTBI primers were the basis on which TCR beta libraries were built. Each CDR3 protein gets one entry after TCRdb re-called the multiplex PCR reads with MiXCR. The sample holds about 400,000 distinct CDR3 sequences; less than 25% are singletons and the top ten take less than 25%. This clonotype was detected a few times. Sample time point: persistent/refractory GD, antithyroid drugs over 5 years with positive TRAb. PBMC-derived RNA was used for the TCR library. Sample: peripheral blood mononuclear cells (PBMCs), taken when the disease was refractory, from a patient treated with antithyroid drugs. The receptor was derived from a female donor with Graves disease.

CDR3 DNA: TGTGCCATCAGTGAGAACACTGAAGCTTTCTTT. The encoded protein is CAISENTEAFF. The J gene is TRBJ1-1, the V gene TRBV10-3; D gene unclear. V was pared by 2 bases and J by 2 bases, with 0 bases between. The CDR3 is 11 amino acids. CDR1 ENHRY and CDR2 SYGVKD come from the germline V gene.